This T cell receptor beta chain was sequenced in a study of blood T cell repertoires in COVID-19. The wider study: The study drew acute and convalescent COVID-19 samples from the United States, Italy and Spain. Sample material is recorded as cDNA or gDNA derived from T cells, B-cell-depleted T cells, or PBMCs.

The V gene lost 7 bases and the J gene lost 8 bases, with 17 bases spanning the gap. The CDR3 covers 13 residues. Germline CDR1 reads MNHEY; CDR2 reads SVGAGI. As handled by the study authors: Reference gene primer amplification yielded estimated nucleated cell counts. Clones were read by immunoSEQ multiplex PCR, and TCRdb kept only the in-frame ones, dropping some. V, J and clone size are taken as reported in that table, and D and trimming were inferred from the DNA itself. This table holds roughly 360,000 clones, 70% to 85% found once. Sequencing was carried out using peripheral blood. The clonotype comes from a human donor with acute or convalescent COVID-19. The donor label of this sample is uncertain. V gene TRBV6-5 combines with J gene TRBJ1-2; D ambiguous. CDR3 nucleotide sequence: TGTGCCAGCACCACCGCCCGGGGTGTCGGCTACACCTTC. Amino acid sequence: CASTTARGVGYTF.